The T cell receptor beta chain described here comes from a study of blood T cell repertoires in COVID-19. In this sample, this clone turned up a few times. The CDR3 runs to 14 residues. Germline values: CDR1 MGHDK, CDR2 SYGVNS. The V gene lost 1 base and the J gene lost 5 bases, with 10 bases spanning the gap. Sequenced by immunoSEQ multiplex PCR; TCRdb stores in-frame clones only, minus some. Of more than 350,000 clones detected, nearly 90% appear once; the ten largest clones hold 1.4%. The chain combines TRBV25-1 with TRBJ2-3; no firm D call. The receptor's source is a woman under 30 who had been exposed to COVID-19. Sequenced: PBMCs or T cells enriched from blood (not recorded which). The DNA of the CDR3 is TGTGCCAGCAGTGAATTTGGGTCGGGAGATACGCAGTATTTT. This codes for CASSEFGSGDTQYF.